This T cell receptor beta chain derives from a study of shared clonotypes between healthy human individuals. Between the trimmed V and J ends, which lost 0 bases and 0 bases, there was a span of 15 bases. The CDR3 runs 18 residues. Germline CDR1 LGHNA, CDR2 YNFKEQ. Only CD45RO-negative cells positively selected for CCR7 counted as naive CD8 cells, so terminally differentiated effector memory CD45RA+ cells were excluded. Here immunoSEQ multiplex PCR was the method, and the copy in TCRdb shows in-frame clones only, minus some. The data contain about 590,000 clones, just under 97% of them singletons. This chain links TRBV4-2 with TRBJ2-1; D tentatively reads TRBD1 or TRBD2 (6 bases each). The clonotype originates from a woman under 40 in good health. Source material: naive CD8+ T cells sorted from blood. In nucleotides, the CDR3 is TGTGCCAGCAGCCAAGAAGGGTGGGGGGCACACTCCTACAATGAGCAGTTCTTC. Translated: CASSQEGWGAHSYNEQFF.